The 32 T cell receptor beta chains below come from one sample, sequenced in a study of PD-1 blockade in classical Hodgkin lymphoma. Every patient was affected by relapse after autologous stem cell transplantation, while exposure to brentuximab vedotin was not uniform. Only in-frame clones appear in the TCRdb table, and some are missing; sequencing was by immunoSEQ multiplex PCR. The sample records roughly 40,000 clones, approximately 64% being singletons. Sequenced material: peripheral blood mononuclear cells (PBMCs), taken at baseline. Source of these receptors: a human donor with classical Hodgkin lymphoma.

V usage is TRBV7-9 and J usage is TRBJ2-1, with D tentatively TRBD1 (6 bases). The CDR3 spans 16 residues. The ends were cut back, 6 bases at V and 1 base at J, with 16 bases in the middle. Germline CDR1 is SEHNR and CDR2 is FQNEAQ (reference sequence). CDR3 nucleotides: TGTGCCAGCAGTTTGGACAGCTCTCCTTCCTACAATGAGCAGTTCTTC. Protein product: CASSLDSSPSYNEQFF.

The gene calls are TRBV10-2 and TRBJ2-1; a weak D match, TRBD2 (6 bases). Germline lookup yields CDR1 WSHSY and CDR2 SAAADI. With 8 bases removed from V and 9 bases from J, the gap between germline ends came to 14 bases. CDR3 size: 12 residues. Here the CDR3 DNA reads TGCGCCAGCCGTGCGGGGCCCGGTGAGCAGTTCTTC. It translates to CASRAGPGEQFF.

This chain links TRBV4-3 with TRBJ2-2, with TRBD2 matching 10 bases. The CDR3 runs 17 residues. Trimming cost V 4 bases and J 2 bases; bases outside gene matches: 7. Germline V gene sequence: CDR1 LGHNA, CDR2 YSLEER. CDR3 sequence (DNA): TGCGCCAGCAGCCGCTCCAGCGGGAGGGGCAACACCGGGGAGCTGTTTTTT. Its translation is CASSRSSGRGNTGELFF.

The rearrangement uses TRBV7-2 and TRBJ2-3; D is unresolved. This CDR3 spans 13 amino acids. V lost 6 bases to trimming and J lost 2 bases, with 9 bases between them. CDR1 SGHTA and CDR2 FQGNSA come from the germline V gene. CDR3 loop: CASRVGPTDTQYF. For the CDR3, the DNA is TGTGCCAGCAGGGTGGGCCCCACAGATACGCAGTATTTT.

The chain joins TRBV27 to TRBJ2-3; no clear D gene. From germline, CDR1 is MNHEY and CDR2 SMNVEV (reference sequence). V lost 5 bases to trimming and J lost 0 bases, with 12 bases between them. This CDR3 is built from 15 residues. CDR3 protein: CASSHNIRSTDTQYF. CDR3 bases: TGTGCCAGCAGTCATAACATTCGGAGCACAGATACGCAGTATTTT.

The chain recombines TRBV5-1 with TRBJ2-5, with D possibly TRBD1 on 5 matching bases. Between the trimmed V and J ends, which lost 2 bases and 5 bases, there was a span of 13 bases. The length of the CDR3 is 14 residues. Looked up from germline, CDR1 is SGHRS and CDR2 is YFSETQ. In nucleotides, the CDR3 is TGCGCCAGCAGCTTAGGCAGGGCGAGGGAGACCCAGTACTTC. Amino acid sequence: CASSLGRARETQYF.

The chain carries TRBV7-6 and TRBJ2-5; 9 bases match TRBD2. Germline V gene sequence: CDR1 SGHVS, CDR2 FNYEAQ. The CDR3 covers 13 residues. V lost 8 bases to trimming and J lost 5 bases; unmatched junction nucleotides: 6. CDR3 in amino acids: CASRLAGGETQYF. The CDR3 nucleotides read TGTGCCAGCCGCCTGGCGGGAGGGGAGACCCAGTACTTC.

The chain uses TRBV29-1 and TRBJ1-4, with 8 positions matching TRBD1. Trimming at V came to 6 bases and at J to 8 bases, leaving 14 bases not matched to a gene. The germline CDR1 and CDR2 sequences are SQVTM and ANQGSEA. This CDR3 has 15 amino acids. In nucleotides, the CDR3 is TGCAGCGTCTCCGCCTTGACAGGGGTAGAGGAAAAACTGTTTTTT. Protein sequence: CSVSALTGVEEKLFF.

The CDR3 spells CASSTRLAGEQFF. CDR3 DNA sequence: TGTGCCAGCAGCACACGACTGGCCGGTGAGCAGTTCTTC. The V and J genes are TRBV7-2 and TRBJ2-1, with D unclear. CDR1 SGHTA and CDR2 FQGNSA come from the germline V gene. Trimming removed 5 bases from V and 9 bases from J, with 14 bases in between. This CDR3 has 13 residues.

The rearrangement uses TRBV27 and TRBJ1-2; D perhaps matches TRBD1 (6 bases). The ends were cut back, 3 bases at V and 3 bases at J, with 32 bases in the middle. Germline assignment: CDR1 MNHEY and CDR2 SMNVEV (reference sequence). CDR3 length equals 21 residues. CDR3: CASSFLPIRRTDPHEDYGYTF. As DNA, the CDR3 is TGTGCCAGCAGTTTTTTACCGATTCGGAGGACAGACCCACATGAGGACTATGGCTACACCTTC.

This sequence joins TRBV25-1 and TRBJ1-4; possibly TRBD1 for D (5 bases). Germline V gene data show CDR1 as MGHDK and CDR2 as SYGVNS. Trimming took 3 bases from V and 3 from J, leaving 14 bases between them. This CDR3 is 16 amino acids long. The CDR3 is CASSEQNRNSNEKLFF. The CDR3 nucleotides are TGTGCCAGCAGTGAGCAAAACAGGAACTCTAATGAAAAACTGTTTTTT.

The gene calls are TRBV19 and TRBJ1-6; no reliable D call. Trimming cost V 7 bases and J 3 bases, with 10 bases left between them. Germline CDR1 reads LNHDA; CDR2 reads SQIVND (reference sequence). This CDR3 is 14 amino acids long. The DNA of the CDR3 is TGTGCCAGTAATCCCGACGGCTATAATTCACCCCTCCACTTT. This codes for CASNPDGYNSPLHF.

Notes on this clone: The identical CDR3 is also encoded by other nucleotide sequences in the sample. The V and J genes are TRBV9 and TRBJ2-2; no firm D call. V lost 4 bases to trimming and J lost 1 base, with 2 bases between them. There are 12 residues in the CDR3. Germline loops: CDR1 SGDLS, CDR2 YYNGEE. The CDR3 sequence is CASSLNTGELFF. In DNA, the CDR3 is TGTGCCAGCAGCCTGAACACCGGGGAGCTGTTTTTT.

By share of the sample, this clone is medium-sized. The V gene is TRBV7-2, the J gene TRBJ2-2, with D unclear. In germline, CDR1 is SGHTA, CDR2 FQGNSA. There are 12 residues in the CDR3. Trimming removed 3 bases from V and 2 bases from J, with 1 base in between. The CDR3: CASSFNTGELFF. CDR3 DNA: TGTGCCAGCAGCTTCAACACCGGGGAGCTGTTTTTT.

This chain connects TRBV18 to TRBJ1-2, with D tentatively TRBD1 (6 bases). The CDR3 covers 19 residues. V lost 3 bases and J 0 bases, leaving 23 bases between the germline ends. CDR1 is KGHSH, CDR2 LQKENI, per germline. The CDR3 protein is CASSPRADRPGSTNYGYTF. CDR3 in DNA: TGTGCCAGCTCACCGCGGGCTGACAGGCCCGGGTCTACTAACTATGGCTACACCTTC.

This clone was recorded once. The chain links TRBV25-1 to TRBJ2-6; D ambiguous. Germline loops: CDR1 MGHDK, CDR2 SYGVNS. Trimming removed 11 bases at V and 4 bases at J, with 9 bases between. This CDR3 contains 12 residues. CDR3 amino acids: CALEDGANVLTF. DNA for the CDR3: TGTGCCCTCGAGGACGGGGCCAACGTCCTGACTTTC.

The gene calls are TRBV15 and TRBJ1-4; D gene ambiguous. In germline, CDR1 is LNHNV, CDR2 YYDKDF (reference sequence). V lost 0 bases and J lost 2, with 7 bases in between. The CDR3 loop spans 15 amino acids. CDR3 coding DNA: TGTGCCACCAGCAGAGATCGAGCCACTAATGAAAAACTGTTTTTT. It is translated as CATSRDRATNEKLFF.

This clone was counted only a few times. V and J are TRBV6-4 and TRBJ1-2; no clear D gene. CDR3 size: 15 residues. V dropped 4 bases and J dropped 2 bases, with 14 bases sitting between them. The germline V gene encodes CDR1 MRHNA and CDR2 SNTAGT. The CDR3 reads CASSASLGSNYGYTF. CDR3 in DNA: TGTGCCAGCAGTGCGAGTCTCGGATCCAACTATGGCTACACCTTC.

The chain employs TRBV6-1 and TRBJ2-3; 7 bases map to TRBD2. Germline assignment: CDR1 MNHNS and CDR2 SASEGT. The CDR3 consists of 15 residues. V shed 5 bases and J 2 bases; nucleotides not matched to a gene: 7. The CDR3 loop is CASSWSSGNTDTQYF. DNA of the CDR3: TGTGCCAGCAGTTGGTCGAGCGGGAACACAGATACGCAGTATTTT.

V is TRBV5-4 and J is TRBJ2-7; D unresolved. Deletions cut 1 base from V and 4 bases from J, with 12 bases between. Germline-derived CDR1 and CDR2 are SGHNT and YYREEE (reference sequence). The CDR3 extends over 14 amino acids. CDR3 DNA: TGTGCCAGCAGCTTGTGGGCAGAGGCTTACGAGCAGTACTTC. This sequence encodes CASSLWAEAYEQYF.

This rearrangement joins TRBV5-1 to TRBJ1-4; 7 positions agree with TRBD1. V was clipped by 4 bases and J by 0 bases; unmatched bases: 3. Germline-derived CDR1 and CDR2 are SGHRS and YFSETQ. The CDR3 is 15 residues long. DNA for the CDR3: TGCGCCAGCAGCGAGGGACAGTCAACTAATGAAAAACTGTTTTTT. Translation gives CASSEGQSTNEKLFF. Using reference TRBV5-1 and TRBJ1-4 for the parts outside the CDR3, the full variable domain is KAGVTQTPRYLIKTRGQQVTLSCSPISGHRSVSWYQQTPGQGLQFLFEYFSETQRNKGNFPGRFSGRQFSNSRSEMNVSTLELGDSALYLCASSEGQSTNEKLFFGSGTQLSVL.

The chain carries TRBV10-3 and TRBJ2-3; D ambiguous. The CDR3 runs 11 residues. Germline values: CDR1 ENHRY, CDR2 SYGVKD. The V end lost 4 bases, the J end lost 4 bases, and 3 bases lay between the germline ends. This CDR3 reads CAISGADTQYF. As DNA, the CDR3 is TGTGCCATCAGTGGTGCAGATACGCAGTATTTT.

The chain carries TRBV9 and TRBJ2-1, with D hard to call. V dropped 0 bases and J dropped 10 bases, with 8 bases sitting between them. Germline loops: CDR1 SGDLS, CDR2 YYNGEE. The CDR3 extends over 12 amino acids. The DNA of the CDR3 is TGTGCCAGCAGCGTAGACGGATGGGAGCAGTTCTTC. Protein sequence: CASSVDGWEQFF.

The chain has TRBV15 and TRBJ1-6, with 8 bases fitting TRBD1. The CDR3 runs 14 residues. The trim removed 5 bases at V and 7 bases at J, leaving 4 bases unmatched. Germline CDR1 LNHNV, CDR2 YYDKDF (reference sequence). The CDR3 protein is CATSHDRGNSPLHF. CDR3 coding DNA: TGTGCCACCAGCCACGACAGGGGCAATTCACCCCTCCACTTT.

V and J are TRBV30 and TRBJ1-4; no firm D call. The CDR3 has 13 residues. V lost 4 bases to trimming and J lost 0 bases, with 6 bases between them. Germline-derived CDR1 and CDR2 are GTSNPN and SVGIG (reference sequence). The CDR3 loop reads CAWIATTNEKLFF. The DNA for the CDR3 is TGTGCCTGGATAGCTACAACTAATGAAAAACTGTTTTTT. Supplemented by reference TRBV30 and TRBJ1-4, the full variable domain reads SQTIHQWPATLVQPVGSPLSLECTVEGTSNPNLYWYRQAAGRGLQLLFYSVGIGQISSEVPQNLSASRPQDRQFILSSKKLLLSDSGFYLCAWIATTNEKLFFGSGTQLSVL.

This clone has more than one count but fewer than ten. CDR3 region: CASRDRVYEQYF. In DNA form, the CDR3 reads TGTGCCAGCAGGGACAGGGTCTACGAGCAGTACTTC. V gene TRBV6-5 combines with J gene TRBJ2-7; the match to TRBD1 covers 8 bases. Unmatched junction bases numbered 1, after V lost 6 bases and J lost 3 bases. Germline lookup yields CDR1 MNHEY and CDR2 SVGAGI. The CDR3 has 12 residues.

Notes on this clone: The identical CDR3 is also encoded by other nucleotide sequences in the sample. The rearrangement joins TRBV2 to TRBJ2-7; D is ambiguous. The V end lost 1 base, the J end lost 4 bases, and 2 bases lay between the germline ends. The germline V gene has CDR1 SNHLY and CDR2 FYNNEI. The CDR3 has 11 residues. DNA of the CDR3: TGTGCCAGCAGTGAAGGGTACGAGCAGTACTTC. Protein sequence: CASSEGYEQYF.

V and J are TRBV7-9 and TRBJ1-1; 9 bases align to TRBD1. CDR1 is SEHNR and CDR2 is FQNEAQ in the germline V gene (reference sequence). CDR3 length: 15 amino acids. V gave up 2 bases and J gave up 1 base; unmatched junction bases: 2. The CDR3 spells CASSLRDRANTEAFF. The CDR3 DNA is TGTGCCAGCAGCTTAAGGGACAGGGCGAACACTGAAGCTTTCTTT.

The gene calls are TRBV2 and TRBJ2-7; D may be TRBD1 (6 bases). Germline loops: CDR1 SNHLY, CDR2 FYNNEI. The CDR3 extends over 15 amino acids. V was shortened by 5 bases and J by 1 base, with 15 bases between the two germline ends. CDR3 amino acids: CASSSGTTKSYEQYF. In nucleotides, the CDR3 is TGTGCCAGCAGTTCCGGGACAACGAAGTCCTACGAGCAGTACTTC.

This chain joins TRBV7-9 and TRBJ2-7, with 8 bases lining up with TRBD2. This CDR3 is built from 15 residues. The ends lost 3 bases at V and 4 bases at J; junction bases unmatched: 8. In germline, CDR1 is SEHNR, CDR2 FQNEAQ (reference sequence). The CDR3 region is CASSFPRGGVYEQYF. The CDR3, as DNA: TGTGCCAGCAGCTTTCCCCGGGGGGGGGTGTACGAGCAGTACTTC.

The V gene is TRBV7-9, the J gene TRBJ2-1; 11 bases align to TRBD2. V lost 5 bases to trimming and J lost 4 bases; unmatched junction nucleotides: 4. Germline V CDR1 and CDR2: SEHNR, FQNEAQ (reference sequence). CDR3 length: 15 amino acids. The CDR3 protein is CASSIGTSGYNEQFF. CDR3 bases: TGTGCCAGCAGCATTGGGACTAGCGGTTACAATGAGCAGTTCTTC.

The gene calls are TRBV7-2 and TRBJ2-4; D may correspond to TRBD1 or TRBD2 (6 bases each). The ends were cut back, 5 bases at V and 8 bases at J, with 19 bases in the middle. The CDR3 sequence is 15 residues long. Germline CDR1 reads SGHTA; CDR2 reads FQGNSA. CDR3 protein: CASSPTYREEDIQYF. The CDR3 bases are TGTGCCAGCAGCCCCACTTACAGGGAGGAAGACATTCAGTACTTC.